The entry below describes one T cell receptor (beta chain). The CDR3 spans 17 residues. Trimming shortened V by 7 bases and J by 6 bases, and 27 bases separated the two germline ends. In germline, CDR1 is SGHVS, CDR2 FNYEAQ. TCRdb's table, derived via immunoSEQ multiplex PCR, lists solely in-frame clones and lacks some. The table lists about 310,000 clones, 90% of them singletons, with around 0.98% in the top ten. A Seattle source enrolled patients during active infection and followed them longitudinally. This sample is drawn from a study of blood T cell repertoires in COVID-19. The sequence was collected from a woman aged 40 to 50 with COVID-19, enrolled during active disease. V and J are TRBV7-6 and TRBJ1-1, with D possibly matching TRBD1 (6 bases). Sequenced: peripheral blood. This CDR3 reads CASTVEGGAVLSSEAFF. CDR3 DNA sequence: TGTGCCAGCACCGTGGAGGGGGGGGCGGTACTGTCCTCTGAAGCTTTCTTT.